A selection of T cell receptor beta chains follows, all from one sample in a study of early stage breast cancer tumors. The assay was immunoSEQ multiplex PCR, and TCRdb's table has in-frame clones only and misses some. Of tens of thousands of clones in the sample, 83% were seen once. The sequenced sample was blood. Receptor source: a person aged 50-59 years with breast cancer. The CDR3 runs from the conserved cysteine through the conserved F or W. D genes are given only for firm matches. Size values are once, few and many counts, or a class for expanded clones, and some rows have none.

V	size	J	D	DNA	CDR3
TRBV27	.	TRBJ2-1	TRBD2	TGTGCCAGCAGTTTAAAGGGTCCACTAGCGGGAGTCCATGAGCAGTTCTTC	CASSLKGPLAGVHEQFF
TRBV4-1	few	TRBJ1-6	.	TGCGCCAGCAGCCAAGATAATAGTATCACCTATAATTCACCCCTCCACTTT	CASSQDNSITYNSPLHF
TRBV30	.	TRBJ1-6	.	TGTGCCTGGAGTGCCGTCGGGGGTGGTGTTTCACCCCTCCACTTT	CAWSAVGGGVSPLHF
TRBV19	.	TRBJ1-2	.	TGTGCCACTAAGCCCGGGGACGGCTACACCTTC	CATKPGDGYTF
TRBV27	.	TRBJ2-5	.	TGTGCCAGCAGTTTAGGGGGTTTGGATGGGACCCAGTACTTC	CASSLGGLDGTQYF
TRBV13	.	TRBJ2-1	.	TGTGCCAGCAGCTACTCCTACAATGAGCAGTTCTTC	CASSYSYNEQFF
TRBV10-2	once	TRBJ2-1	TRBD2	TGCGCCAGCGGAGGACTAGCGGGGGGGCCATATGAGCAGTTCTTC	CASGGLAGGPYEQFF
TRBV13	.	TRBJ2-7	.	TGTGCCAGCAGTCCCCCGACAGGGAGGGTCTACGAGCAGTACTTC	CASSPPTGRVYEQYF
TRBV5-1	.	TRBJ2-2	TRBD1	TGCGCCAGCAGCTCACAGGGGACCGGGGAGCTGTTTTTT	CASSSQGTGELFF
TRBV11-3	.	TRBJ2-7	.	TGTGCCAGCAGCCCAGACAGGACCAGTCCCTACGAGCAGTACTTC	CASSPDRTSPYEQYF
TRBV6-5	.	TRBJ2-3	.	TGTGCCAGCAAAAACAGGCGCACAGATACGCAGTATTTT	CASKNRRTDTQYF
TRBV19	once	TRBJ2-1	TRBD2	TGTGCCAGTGTTAGTCCGATAGCGGGAGGGGGCAATGAGCAGTTCTTC	CASVSPIAGGGNEQFF
TRBV19	once	TRBJ2-2	.	TGTGCCAGTAGGGGGGGGGCGTTCGGGGAGCTGTTTTTT	CASRGGAFGELFF
TRBV29-1	.	TRBJ2-7	.	TGCAGCGCTTGGGGAGCGAAGGGCGAGCAGTACTTC	CSAWGAKGEQYF
TRBV6-1	.	TRBJ2-7	.	TGTGCCAGCAGCCGAGCCTACGAGCAGTACTTC	CASSRAYEQYF
TRBV6-1	.	TRBJ1-2	TRBD1	TGTGCCAGCAGTGTTACTACAGGGGGCGTTTATGGCTACACCTTC	CASSVTTGGVYGYTF
TRBV7-9	.	TRBJ2-2	.	TGTGCCAGCGGAGGGGAGCTGTTTTTT	CASGGELFF
TRBV5-8	.	TRBJ2-7	.	TGTGCCAGCACCATCGACGGTCCCTACGAGCAGTACTTC	CASTIDGPYEQYF
TRBV5-1	.	TRBJ2-5	TRBD2	TGCGCCAGCAGCTTGAGACTAGCTTTGAAGACCCAGTACTTC	CASSLRLALKTQYF
TRBV28	.	TRBJ2-5	.	TGTGCCAGCAGCTTTGTAGAGGGATGGGGGCAAGAGACCCAGTACTTC	CASSFVEGWGQETQYF
TRBV7-6	.	TRBJ2-2	.	TGTGCCAGCAGCTCCACCTTAGGGGGTTTACGGGGGTACACCGGGGAGCTGTTTTTT	CASSSTLGGLRGYTGELFF
TRBV5-8	.	TRBJ2-3	.	TGTGCCAGCAGCCCGCGACTAGTTCCAGATACGCAGTATTTT	CASSPRLVPDTQYF
TRBV19	.	TRBJ2-2	.	TGTGCCAGTAGGTTGGTTGGGGACACCGGGGAGCTGTTTTTT	CASRLVGDTGELFF
TRBV15	.	TRBJ2-1	.	TGTGCCACCAGCAGAGATCCGACGACTTTTGGGAGCTCCTACAATGAGCAGTTCTTC	CATSRDPTTFGSSYNEQFF